This T cell receptor (beta chain) derives from a study of graft-versus-host responses after intestinal transplantation. The wider study: Recipients were given multivisceral, liver-intestinal, or isolated intestinal transplants. Each patient got anti-thymocyte globulin induction, then tacrolimus and steroids for approximately 3 years. Findings of the study overall: Detection of GvH clones occurred in recipient marrow, and some had their first appearance in ileum or blood.

Some clones are missing from TCRdb's copy, which holds only in-frame ones; the method was immunoSEQ multiplex PCR. This sample has 80,000 to 85,000 clones; 90% to 95% occur once, and the top ten carry over 0.095%. Trimming left V 4 bases short and J 2 bases short, with 9 bases between. The CDR3 extends over 13 amino acids. The germline gives CDR1 GTSNPN, CDR2 SVGIG (reference sequence). As concerns this clone: As yet, its antigen is unknown.

The receptor comes from a human donor who received an intestinal transplant. This material consisted of unstimulated CD4+ T cells sorted from spleen or lymph node cells, taken before intestinal transplant. This sequence joins TRBV30 and TRBJ1-3; D unresolved. CDR3: CAWMAGTGNTIYF. The CDR3 DNA reads as TGTGCCTGGATGGCCGGGACTGGAAACACCATATATTTT.